This T cell receptor (beta chain) is drawn from a study of OX40 agonist ivuxolimab in advanced cancers. Clones were read by immunoSEQ multiplex PCR, and TCRdb kept only the in-frame ones, dropping some. The sample lists about 160,000 clones; 90% to 95% were seen once. About this clone: Its antigen is unidentified.

Study-wide points: Low levels of normalized T-cell clonal expansion also appeared in some nonresponders. Compared with others, partial responders at 0.1-3.0 mg/kg displayed clonal expansion among the lowest.

The source material was CD4+ or CD8+ T cells sorted from blood, sampled in a trial of the OX40 agonist ivuxolimab. This clonotype was obtained from an adult with an advanced solid tumor such as melanoma, head and neck, liver or kidney cancer.

The CDR3 reads CATSAQPGLAETQYF. The CDR3 nucleotides are TGTGCCACCAGCGCTCAACCGGGACTAGCGGAGACCCAGTACTTC. The genes are TRBV15 and TRBJ2-5, with 10 nucleotides matching TRBD2. J was trimmed by 5 bases and V by 5 bases; bases with no gene match: 8. Germline V gene lookup returns CDR1 LNHNV and CDR2 YYDKDF (reference sequence). This CDR3 has 15 amino acids.